This T cell receptor beta chain was sequenced in a study of shared clonotypes between healthy human individuals. In its sample, this clone was seen once. Its antigen is not identified. Study results and limitations: A small donor pool kept down the genetic and exposure-history diversity that was represented.

All participating donors were Caucasian adults from Nashville, Tennessee. Germline CDR1 is SGDLS and CDR2 is YYNGEE. Trimming removed 4 bases at V and 6 bases at J, with 14 bases between. The CDR3 contains 14 residues. The table came from immunoSEQ multiplex PCR; TCRdb's copy has only in-frame clones and leaves some out. The repertoire includes 2 million to 2.5 million clones, roughly 93% of them detected once, and about 0.38% sits in the top ten. J is TRBJ2-1 and V is TRBV9; tentative D call: TRBD2 (7 bases). This TCR was recovered from a man between 18 and 29 years old in good health. Some clones in this sample may be carry-over from other donors' samples. The sequenced sample consisted of naive CD4+ T cells from PBMCs. Subset meaning: CD45RA+ positively selected. The CDR3, as DNA: TGTGCCAGCAGCCCCCGGGGAGGGGGCAATGAGCAGTTCTTC. Protein product: CASSPRGGGNEQFF.